This record covers a single T cell receptor beta chain. Its antigen remains unknown. Amplification used 60 Vbeta primers and 13 Jbeta primers. Generated by immunoSEQ multiplex PCR, the TCRdb table keeps only in-frame clones and is missing some. The sample shows more than 100,000 clones, over 60% of them seen only once. The record originates from a study of cytomegalovirus exposure and HLA in healthy donors. Looking at the study overall: An early data release held 70 million to 90 million unique TCRs from HLA-typed donors.

Whole-study results and caveats: Presence/absence analyses assumed roughly uniform sequencing depth across donors.

As for the donors, each was a healthy bone marrow donor. In germline, CDR1 is SGHAT, CDR2 FQNNGV. The CDR3 runs to 15 residues. V was pared by 5 bases and J by 1 base, with 12 bases between. This clonotype originated in a man between 18 and 35 years old in good health and CMV-seronegative. The chain employs TRBV11-2 and TRBJ1-5, with a weak D call TRBD1 (5 bases). The sample consisted of PBMCs. The CDR3 sequence: CASSPNPGSNQPQHF. Here the CDR3 DNA reads TGTGCCAGCAGCCCAAATCCAGGGAGCAATCAGCCCCAGCATTTT.